These 21 T cell receptor beta chains were sequenced from one sample in a study of cytomegalovirus exposure and HLA in healthy donors. Amplification used 60 Vbeta primers and 13 Jbeta primers. Sequenced by immunoSEQ multiplex PCR; TCRdb stores in-frame clones only, minus some. The table shows 250,000 to 350,000 clones, with roughly 90% occurring only once. The specimen was PBMCs. These receptors all come from a woman aged 18-30 years in good health and CMV-seronegative.

To note about this clone: The sample has other DNA sequences that encode this CDR3 too. The chain combines TRBV5-1 with TRBJ2-3; TRBD2 is a possible D gene (6 bases). Germline assignment: CDR1 SGHRS and CDR2 YFSETQ. CDR3 length: 14 residues. V was shortened by 0 bases and J by 1 base, with 6 bases between the two germline ends. CDR3 sequence: CASSLAGGTDTQYF. Here the CDR3 DNA reads TGCGCCAGCAGCTTGGCGGGGGGCACAGATACGCAGTATTTT. Using reference TRBV5-1 and TRBJ2-3 for the parts outside the CDR3, the full variable domain is KAGVTQTPRYLIKTRGQQVTLSCSPISGHRSVSWYQQTPGQGLQFLFEYFSETQRNKGNFPGRFSGRQFSNSRSEMNVSTLELGDSALYLCASSLAGGTDTQYFGPGTRLTVL.

The chain joins TRBV5-6 to TRBJ1-2; D remains ambiguous. Germline V gene data show CDR1 as SGHDT and CDR2 as YYEEEE. The CDR3 runs 14 residues. V was clipped by 0 bases and J by 5 bases, with 11 bases between them. The CDR3 spells CASSLVGVSYGYTF. In nucleotides, the CDR3 is TGTGCCAGCAGCTTGGTCGGAGTCTCATATGGCTACACCTTC.

This chain uses TRBV29-1 with TRBJ2-2, with 10 bases identical to TRBD1. J lost 6 bases, V lost 2 bases, and 6 bases had no gene match. The CDR3 sequence is 15 residues long. Germline values: CDR1 SQVTM, CDR2 ANQGSEA. The DNA for the CDR3 is TGCAGCGTTGAAATTGCGGACAGGGGGGCCGGGGAGCTGTTTTTT. As protein: CSVEIADRGAGELFF.

V usage is TRBV29-1 and J usage is TRBJ1-1, with TRBD1 matching over 7 bases. The V and J ends lost 5 bases and 7 bases, in that order; junction bases with no gene match: 7. In germline, CDR1 is SQVTM, CDR2 ANQGSEA. The length of the CDR3 is 12 residues. DNA of the CDR3: TGCAGCGTTCTGGACAGGCTTCATGAAGCTTTCTTT. Translated, it gives CSVLDRLHEAFF.

The chain combines TRBV2 with TRBJ2-7; D perhaps matches TRBD1 (6 bases). V lost 10 bases and J lost 0, with 16 bases in between. The CDR3 is made up of 14 amino acids. The germline V gene encodes CDR1 SNHLY and CDR2 FYNNEI. CDR3 loop: CATYRYRASYEQYF. DNA for the CDR3: TGTGCCACATACAGGTACAGGGCCTCCTACGAGCAGTACTTC.

Concerning this clone itself: No conserved phenylalanine or tryptophan is present at the end of the CDR3, so a read error is the likely explanation. The chain couples TRBV7-2 to TRBJ1-5; no reliable D call. Trimming pared 5 bases from V and 0 bases from J, leaving 14 bases between. The CDR3 has 16 amino acids. In germline, CDR1 is SGHTA, CDR2 FQGNSA. CDR3 residues: CASSLSYGYSNQPQHS. CDR3 nucleotide sequence: TGTGCCAGCAGCCTCTCCTATGGCTATAGCAATCAGCCCCAGCATTCT.

The chain couples TRBV11-3 to TRBJ2-1; a weak D match, TRBD2 (6 bases). Germline values: CDR1 SGHNT, CDR2 YENEEA. The length of the CDR3 is 16 residues. V was shortened by 5 bases and J by 5 bases, with 19 bases between the two germline ends. Written as DNA, the CDR3 is TGTGCCAGCAGCCCTTTCGGGGGAACGAGAAACAATGAGCAGTTCTTC. Its translation is CASSPFGGTRNNEQFF.

In nucleotides, the CDR3 is TGTGCCAGCAGTGATGCTAGCGGGTCGCGGAACCAAGAGACCCAGTACTTC. Protein product: CASSDASGSRNQETQYF. V usage is TRBV2 and J usage is TRBJ2-5, with 8 positions matching TRBD2. J lost 0 bases, V lost 3 bases, and 9 bases had no gene match. Germline V gene lookup returns CDR1 SNHLY and CDR2 FYNNEI. CDR3 length: 17 amino acids. The full variable domain, in which reference TRBV2 and TRBJ2-5 provide the parts outside the CDR3, is EPEVTQTPSHQVTQMGQEVILRCVPISNHLYFYWYRQILGQKVEFLVSFYNNEISEKSEIFDDQFSVERPDGSNFTLKIRSTKLEDSAMYFCASSDASGSRNQETQYFGPGTRLLVL.

The V and J genes are TRBV6-1 and TRBJ2-7; 7 bases map to TRBD1. The ends lost 6 bases at V and 3 bases at J; junction bases unmatched: 5. Germline V gene lookup returns CDR1 MNHNS and CDR2 SASEGT. CDR3 size: 13 residues. The CDR3 DNA sequence: TGTGCCAGCAGCGGGGACAGAAACTACGAGCAGTACTTC. It is translated as CASSGDRNYEQYF.

In regard to this clone: This specimen includes other DNA sequences encoding the same CDR3. The rearrangement links TRBV6-5 to TRBJ1-1; D may be TRBD1 (5 bases). The V end was cut by 0 bases, the J end by 0 bases, with 8 bases between. In germline, CDR1 is MNHEY, CDR2 SVGAGI. This CDR3 comprises 15 residues. The CDR3 coding sequence is TGTGCCAGCAGTTACTCGGGGCAGTTGAACACTGAAGCTTTCTTT. Translated, it gives CASSYSGQLNTEAFF.

In this sample, this clone turned up a few times. This sequence joins TRBV5-1 and TRBJ1-2; 7 nucleotides match TRBD1. V gave up 6 bases and J gave up 3 bases; unmatched junction bases: 8. This CDR3 spans 14 amino acids. Germline V gene data show CDR1 as SGHRS and CDR2 as YFSETQ. The DNA for the CDR3 is TGCGCCAGCAACTTAGACAGGGCGGACTATGGCTACACCTTC. Amino acids: CASNLDRADYGYTF. The variable domain in full, with the rest retrieved from reference TRBV5-1 and TRBJ1-2, is KAGVTQTPRYLIKTRGQQVTLSCSPISGHRSVSWYQQTPGQGLQFLFEYFSETQRNKGNFPGRFSGRQFSNSRSEMNVSTLELGDSALYLCASNLDRADYGYTFGSGTRLTVV.

The gene calls are TRBV29-1 and TRBJ1-2, with TRBD1 identical over 7 bases. The CDR3 loop spans 12 amino acids. Germline CDR1 is SQVTM and CDR2 is ANQGSEA. The junction had 6 bases not matched to a gene; V was cut back by 4 bases and J by 7 bases. The CDR3 protein is CSVVVRGSGYTF. The CDR3 DNA reads TGCAGCGTTGTAGTCAGGGGGTCTGGCTACACCTTC.

V usage is TRBV5-5 and J usage is TRBJ2-1; TRBD2 agrees at 14 bases. CDR1 and CDR2 (germline): SGHKS, YYEKEE (reference sequence). The V segment lost 3 bases and the J segment 6 bases; nucleotides outside the gene matches: 2. The CDR3 consists of 15 residues. The CDR3 reads CASSYGTSGGNEQFF. The DNA for the CDR3 is TGTGCCAGCAGCTACGGGACTAGCGGGGGCAATGAGCAGTTCTTC.

J is TRBJ2-4 and V is TRBV5-6; 10 bases line up with TRBD2. Per the germline V gene, CDR1 is SGHDT and CDR2 is YYEEEE. The trim removed 1 base at V and 3 bases at J, leaving 10 bases unmatched. CDR3 length: 18 amino acids. The DNA for the CDR3 is TGTGCCAGCAGCTTGTGGACAGCGGGGGGGCTAGGCAAAAACATTCAGTACTTC. Translated, it gives CASSLWTAGGLGKNIQYF.

This chain connects TRBV5-1 to TRBJ1-3, with D maybe TRBD1 (6 bases). The CDR3 sequence is 15 residues long. Looked up from germline, CDR1 is SGHRS and CDR2 is YFSETQ. The V and J ends lost 0 bases and 2 bases respectively, with 9 bases between them. The chain's CDR3 is CASSLEGTPGNTIYF. The CDR3 DNA sequence: TGCGCCAGCAGCTTGGAAGGGACACCTGGAAACACCATATATTTT.

The rearrangement joins TRBV6-5 to TRBJ1-1; TRBD1 agrees at 10 bases. With V trimmed by 5 bases and J by 6 bases, 9 bases remained unmatched. The germline gives CDR1 MNHEY, CDR2 SVGAGI. There are 15 residues in the CDR3. The CDR3 nucleotides read TGTGCCAGCAGTAATAGACAGGGGGCGTTGTCTGAAGCTTTCTTT. Translating it yields CASSNRQGALSEAFF.

V usage is TRBV9 and J usage is TRBJ2-5; 8 nucleotides line up with TRBD2. V shed 3 bases, J shed 5 bases, and the junction held 15 bases outside the gene matches. The CDR3 is made up of 17 amino acids. Germline V CDR1 and CDR2: SGDLS, YYNGEE. The CDR3 protein is CASSAPSGGPAGETQYF. The CDR3 region has the DNA TGTGCCAGCAGCGCACCCTCGGGGGGGCCCGCTGGGGAGACCCAGTACTTC.

CDR3 sequence: CASSEVPMTGFSNQPQHF. CDR3 bases: TGTGCCAGCAGTGAAGTTCCAATGACAGGGTTTAGCAATCAGCCCCAGCATTTT. The rearrangement uses TRBV6-1 and TRBJ1-5, with 7 bases lining up with TRBD1. This CDR3 region has 18 residues. Germline V lookup: CDR1 MNHNS, CDR2 SASEGT. The V segment lost 1 base and the J segment 0 bases; nucleotides outside the gene matches: 9.

This chain connects TRBV9 to TRBJ1-1, with D possibly TRBD1 on 6 matching bases. Per the germline V gene, CDR1 is SGDLS and CDR2 is YYNGEE. V lost 4 bases, J lost 2 bases, and 12 bases lay in between. This CDR3 spans 14 amino acids. Here the CDR3 reads CASSQGTSNTEAFF. As DNA, the CDR3 is TGTGCCAGCAGCCAGGGGACATCTAACACTGAAGCTTTCTTT.

The rearrangement uses TRBV5-1 and TRBJ1-6; TRBD1 matches at 8 bases. This CDR3 comprises 16 residues. V dropped 4 bases and J dropped 9; count of bases not matched to a gene: 12. The germline V gene encodes CDR1 SGHRS and CDR2 YFSETQ. The CDR3 nucleotides read TGCGCCAGCAGCCCCACGGCGACAGGGGTAGGTTCACCCCTCCACTTT. It translates to CASSPTATGVGSPLHF.

The J gene is TRBJ2-1, the V gene TRBV7-3; no definite D call. CDR3 size: 13 residues. Looked up from germline, CDR1 is SGHTA and CDR2 is FQGTGA. The ends were cut back, 2 bases at V and 2 bases at J, with 4 bases in the middle. DNA for the CDR3: TGTGCCAGCAGCTTATCAACCTACAATGAGCAGTTCTTC. Its translation: CASSLSTYNEQFF. The whole variable domain, filled in from reference TRBV7-3 and TRBJ2-1, reads GAGVSQTPSNKVTEKGKYVELRCDPISGHTALYWYRQSLGQGPEFLIYFQGTGAADDSGLPNDRFFAVRPEGSVSTLKIQRTERGDSAVYLCASSLSTYNEQFFGPGTRLTVL.